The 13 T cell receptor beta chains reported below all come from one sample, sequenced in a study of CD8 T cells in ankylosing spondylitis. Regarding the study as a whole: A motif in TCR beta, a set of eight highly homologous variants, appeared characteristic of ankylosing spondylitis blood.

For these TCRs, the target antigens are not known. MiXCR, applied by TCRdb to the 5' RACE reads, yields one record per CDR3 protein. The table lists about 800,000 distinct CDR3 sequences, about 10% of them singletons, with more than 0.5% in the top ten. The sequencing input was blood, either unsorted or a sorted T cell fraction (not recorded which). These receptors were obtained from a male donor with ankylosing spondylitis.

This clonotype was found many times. In DNA form, the CDR3 reads TGCGCCAGCACCGGGGGGCCCGAGTACGAGCAGTACTTC. As protein: CASTGGPEYEQYF. The chain employs TRBV5-1 and TRBJ2-7, with D possibly TRBD2 on 7 matching bases. The germline V and J ends were trimmed by 6 bases and 4 bases, with 14 bases remaining between them. From germline, CDR1 is SGHRS and CDR2 YFSETQ. There are 13 residues in the CDR3.

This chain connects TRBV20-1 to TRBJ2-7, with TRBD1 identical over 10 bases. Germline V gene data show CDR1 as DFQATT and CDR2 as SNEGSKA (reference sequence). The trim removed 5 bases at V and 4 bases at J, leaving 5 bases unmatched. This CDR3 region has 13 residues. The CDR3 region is CSAEGQGTYEQYF. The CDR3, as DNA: TGCAGTGCTGAGGGACAGGGGACGTACGAGCAGTACTTC.

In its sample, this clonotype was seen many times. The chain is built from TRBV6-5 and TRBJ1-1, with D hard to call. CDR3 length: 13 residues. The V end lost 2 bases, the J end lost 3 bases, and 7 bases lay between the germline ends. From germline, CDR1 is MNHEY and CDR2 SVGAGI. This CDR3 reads CASSYGQYTEAFF. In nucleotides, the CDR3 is TGTGCCAGCAGTTACGGCCAATACACTGAAGCTTTCTTT.

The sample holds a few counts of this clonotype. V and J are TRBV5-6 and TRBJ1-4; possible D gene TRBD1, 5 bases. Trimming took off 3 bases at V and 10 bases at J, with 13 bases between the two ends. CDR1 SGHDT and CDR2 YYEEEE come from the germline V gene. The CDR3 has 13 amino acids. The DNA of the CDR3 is TGTGCCAGCAGCTCGTGGGGGAAGGGAAAACTGTTTTTT. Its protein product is CASSSWGKGKLFF.

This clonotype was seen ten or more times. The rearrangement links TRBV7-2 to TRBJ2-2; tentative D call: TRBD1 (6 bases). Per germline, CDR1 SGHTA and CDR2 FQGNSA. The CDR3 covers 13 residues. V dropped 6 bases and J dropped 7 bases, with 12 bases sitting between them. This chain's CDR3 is CASSSQGGGELFF. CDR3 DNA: TGTGCCAGCAGTTCACAGGGTGGCGGGGAGCTGTTTTTT.

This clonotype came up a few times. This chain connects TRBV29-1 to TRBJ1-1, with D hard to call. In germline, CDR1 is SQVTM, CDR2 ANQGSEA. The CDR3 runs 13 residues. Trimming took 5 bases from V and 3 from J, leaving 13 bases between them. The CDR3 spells CSVLRVLDTEAFF. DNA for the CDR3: TGCAGCGTTTTGCGGGTATTGGACACTGAAGCTTTCTTT.

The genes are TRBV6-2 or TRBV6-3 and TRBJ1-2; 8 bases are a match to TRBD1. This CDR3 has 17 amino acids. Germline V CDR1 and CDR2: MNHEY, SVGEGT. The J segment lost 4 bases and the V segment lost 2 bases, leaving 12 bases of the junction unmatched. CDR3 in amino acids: CASSYTRGQGRFYGYTF. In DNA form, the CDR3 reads TGTGCCAGCAGTTACACCCGAGGACAGGGCCGCTTCTATGGCTACACCTTC.

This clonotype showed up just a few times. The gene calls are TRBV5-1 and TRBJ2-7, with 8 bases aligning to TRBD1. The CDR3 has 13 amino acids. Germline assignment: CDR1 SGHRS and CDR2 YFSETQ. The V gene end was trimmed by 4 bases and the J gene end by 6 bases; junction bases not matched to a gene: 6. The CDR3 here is CASSVGQDSEQYF. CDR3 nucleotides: TGCGCCAGCAGCGTGGGACAGGATAGCGAGCAGTACTTC.

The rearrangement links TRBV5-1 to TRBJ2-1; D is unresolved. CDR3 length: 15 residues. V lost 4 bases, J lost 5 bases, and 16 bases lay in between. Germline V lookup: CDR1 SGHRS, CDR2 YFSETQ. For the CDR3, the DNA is TGCGCCAGCAGCCTCCTCATCGGAGCGAACAATGAGCAGTTCTTC. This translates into CASSLLIGANNEQFF.

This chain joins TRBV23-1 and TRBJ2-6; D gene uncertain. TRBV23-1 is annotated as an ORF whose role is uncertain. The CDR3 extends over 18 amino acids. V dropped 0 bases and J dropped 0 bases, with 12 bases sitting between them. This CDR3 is CASSQSPWVASGANVLTF. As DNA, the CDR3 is TGCGCCAGCAGTCAATCGCCCTGGGTTGCCTCTGGGGCCAACGTCCTGACTTTC.

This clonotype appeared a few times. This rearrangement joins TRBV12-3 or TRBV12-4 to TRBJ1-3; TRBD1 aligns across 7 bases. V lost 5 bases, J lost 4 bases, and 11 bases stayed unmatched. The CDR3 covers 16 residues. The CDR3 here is CASSPNRGVGGNTIYF. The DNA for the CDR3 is TGTGCCAGCAGTCCCAACAGGGGAGTAGGAGGAAACACCATATATTTT.

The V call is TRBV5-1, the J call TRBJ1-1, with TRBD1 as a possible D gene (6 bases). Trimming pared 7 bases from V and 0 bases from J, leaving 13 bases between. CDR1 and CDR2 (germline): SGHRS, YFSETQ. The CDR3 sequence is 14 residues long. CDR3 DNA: TGCGCCAGCCGGGGGCAGGCCTTGAACACTGAAGCTTTCTTT. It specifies CASRGQALNTEAFF.

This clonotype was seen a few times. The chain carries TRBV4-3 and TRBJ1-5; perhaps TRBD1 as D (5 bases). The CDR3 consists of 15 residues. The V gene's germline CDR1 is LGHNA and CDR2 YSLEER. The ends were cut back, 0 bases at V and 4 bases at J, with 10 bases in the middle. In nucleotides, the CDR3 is TGCGCCAGCAGCCAAGACTATCAGGGTAATCAGCCCCAGCATTTT. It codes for CASSQDYQGNQPQHF.